This T cell receptor beta chain emerged from a study of blood T cells in healthy people across ages. Combining a sample-barcoded 5' primer with a J-beta primer mix, a second PCR ran for roughly 6 to 11 cycles. Using its own MiXCR run on the 5' RACE reads, TCRdb lists one record per CDR3 protein. Among under 850,000 distinct CDR3 sequences listed, about 36% were seen once. Notes on this clonotype: The antigen remains unidentified. With a much larger clone just one base away, this may be a read error.

General study findings and limits: Per million T cells, TCR beta diversity dropped roughly linearly as age increased.

The CDR3 contains 13 residues. V lost 8 bases, J lost 1 base, and 10 bases lay in between. Per germline, CDR1 SGHTA and CDR2 FQGNSA. The genes are TRBV7-2 and TRBJ2-3; D gene unclear. The sequence came from a man aged 18 to 30 in good health. The sample was blood. CDR3 in amino acids: CASGPIRTDTQYF. In DNA form, the CDR3 reads TGTGCCAGCGGCCCCATTCGCACAGATACGCAGTATTTT.